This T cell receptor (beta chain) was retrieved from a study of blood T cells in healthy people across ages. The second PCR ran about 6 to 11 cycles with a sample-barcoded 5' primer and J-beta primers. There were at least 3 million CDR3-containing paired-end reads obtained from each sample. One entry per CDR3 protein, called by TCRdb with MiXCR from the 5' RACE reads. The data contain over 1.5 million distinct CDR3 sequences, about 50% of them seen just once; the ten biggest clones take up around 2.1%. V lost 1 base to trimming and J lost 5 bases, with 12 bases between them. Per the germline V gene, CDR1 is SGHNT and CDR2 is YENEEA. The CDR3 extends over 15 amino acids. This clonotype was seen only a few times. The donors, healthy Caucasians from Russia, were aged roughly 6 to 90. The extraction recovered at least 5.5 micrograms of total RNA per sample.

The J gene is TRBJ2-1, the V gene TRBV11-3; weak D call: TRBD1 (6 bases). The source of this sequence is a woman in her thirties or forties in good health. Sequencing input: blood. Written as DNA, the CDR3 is TGTGCCAGCAGCTTAGGTCAGGGGAGCCACAATGAGCAGTTCTTC. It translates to CASSLGQGSHNEQFF.